The rows below give T cell receptor beta chains drawn from one sample of a study of blood T cell repertoires in COVID-19. TCRdb's copy holds only in-frame clones and misses some; the assay was immunoSEQ multiplex PCR. The table shows over 250,000 clones, with about 90% occurring only once. Sequenced: PBMCs or T cells enriched from blood (not recorded which). These receptors were obtained from a woman aged 60-75 years who had recovered from COVID-19. CDR3s include the opening cysteine and the closing phenylalanine or tryptophan. Fields, in order: clone size, J gene, V gene, D gene, CDR3 protein, CDR3 DNA. D genes are given only for firm matches. Part of the rows lack a size; the others show once, few, many or a class for expanded clones.

-	TRBJ2-5	TRBV27	-	CASSLWGRETQYF	TGTGCCAGCAGTTTATGGGGGCGGGAGACCCAGTACTTC
once	TRBJ2-6	TRBV13	-	CASSRRVSGANVLTF	TGTGCCAGCAGCCGCAGGGTTTCTGGGGCCAACGTCCTGACTTTC
-	TRBJ2-2	TRBV6-5	-	CASLEVNTGELFF	TGTGCCAGCCTAGAAGTAAACACCGGGGAGCTGTTTTTT
-	TRBJ1-2	TRBV30	-	CAWSQTGGYTF	TGTGCCTGGAGCCAGACAGGTGGCTACACCTTC
once	TRBJ2-1	TRBV24-1	TRBD1	CATSVGRQGENEQFF	TGTGCCACCAGTGTAGGGAGACAGGGTGAGAATGAGCAGTTCTTC
-	TRBJ2-5	TRBV2	-	CASTSRTGGETQYF	TGTGCCTCCACGAGTAGGACAGGAGGGGAGACCCAGTACTTC
many	TRBJ1-3	TRBV28	-	CASSPGRIGRLGNTIYF	TGTGCCAGCAGTCCCGGCCGGATAGGGAGACTTGGAAACACCATATATTTT
-	TRBJ1-2	TRBV28	TRBD1	CASTGQGRYGYTF	TGTGCCAGCACCGGACAGGGGCGCTATGGCTACACCTTC
-	TRBJ1-1	TRBV30	TRBD1	CACIQGITEAFF	TGTGCCTGTATACAGGGGATCACTGAAGCTTTCTTT
-	TRBJ2-1	TRBV5-1	TRBD2	CASSLGPSGRVNEQFF	TGCGCCAGCAGCTTGGGGCCTAGCGGGAGGGTAAATGAGCAGTTCTTC
-	TRBJ1-1	TRBV9	-	CASSVAGNTEAFF	TGTGCCAGCAGCGTAGCTGGCAACACTGAAGCTTTCTTT
-	TRBJ1-1	TRBV9	-	CASSPQGGGNTEAFF	TGTGCCAGCAGCCCCCAGGGCGGGGGAAATACTGAAGCTTTCTTT
-	TRBJ2-2	TRBV5-4	TRBD2	CASSSGGRAGTGELFF	TGTGCCAGCAGCTCCGGCGGGAGGGCCGGAACCGGGGAGCTGTTTTTT
-	TRBJ1-6	TRBV2	-	CASRTFRLNAVHF	TGTGCCAGCAGAACATTTCGACTGAATGCCGTCCACTTT
-	TRBJ2-7	TRBV13	TRBD1	CASGSGQDNYEQYF	TGTGCCAGCGGTTCGGGACAGGATAACTACGAGCAGTACTTC
-	TRBJ2-1	TRBV11-3	-	CASSWDLLRGEQFF	TGTGCCAGCAGCTGGGACCTTTTGCGGGGTGAGCAGTTCTTC
-	TRBJ2-6	TRBV28	TRBD1	CASSGQGAGANVLTF	TGTGCCAGCAGCGGACAGGGGGCTGGGGCCAACGTCCTGACTTTC
-	TRBJ1-2	TRBV5-7	-	CASSLWGLNYGYTF	TGTGCCAGCAGCTTGTGGGGCCTTAACTATGGCTACACCTTC
-	TRBJ2-2	TRBV18	-	CASSPGAGELFF	TGTGCCAGCTCACCAGGAGCCGGGGAGCTGTTTTTT
-	TRBJ2-2	TRBV5-1	TRBD2	CASSPGTSNGELFF	TGCGCCAGCAGCCCCGGGACTAGCAACGGGGAGCTGTTTTTT